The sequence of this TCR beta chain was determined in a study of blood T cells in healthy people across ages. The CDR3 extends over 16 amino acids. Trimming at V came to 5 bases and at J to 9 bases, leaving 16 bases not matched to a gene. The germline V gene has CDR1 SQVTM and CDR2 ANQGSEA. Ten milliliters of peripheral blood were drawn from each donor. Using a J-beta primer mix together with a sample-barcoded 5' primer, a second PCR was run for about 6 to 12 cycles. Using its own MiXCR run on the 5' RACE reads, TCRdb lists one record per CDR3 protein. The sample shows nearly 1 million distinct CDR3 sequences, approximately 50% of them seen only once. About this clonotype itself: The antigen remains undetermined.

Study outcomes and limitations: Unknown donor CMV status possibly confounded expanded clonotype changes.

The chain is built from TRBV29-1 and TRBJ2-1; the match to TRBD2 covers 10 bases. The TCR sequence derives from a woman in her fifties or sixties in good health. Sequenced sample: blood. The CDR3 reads CSVQPIGLAGVGEQFF. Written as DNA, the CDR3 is TGCAGCGTTCAGCCCATAGGGCTAGCGGGAGTGGGTGAGCAGTTCTTC.